This T cell receptor beta chain was sequenced during a study of cytomegalovirus exposure and HLA in healthy donors. To note about this clone: The antigen is unknown.

Germline V gene sequence: CDR1 SGHRS, CDR2 YFSETQ. The CDR3 contains 14 residues. With V trimmed by 1 base and J by 3 bases, 4 bases remained unmatched. Findings of the study overall: HLA alleles were associated with 17,000 or so TCR beta sequences in a later analysis at 0.05 false discovery rate. Using the classifier, cytomegalovirus status was reportedly diagnosed with high specificity and sensitivity. Sequence variants that were highly shared formed a cluster that was likely a sequencing artifact.

The PCR had 60 Vbeta and 13 Jbeta primers. TCRdb's table, derived via immunoSEQ multiplex PCR, lists solely in-frame clones and lacks some. Altogether 90,000 to 100,000 clones are present, around 76% being singletons, with the ten largest covering under 20%. Sequenced: PBMCs. The V and J genes are TRBV5-1 and TRBJ2-7, with TRBD1 identical over 7 bases. This TCR was recovered from an older woman in good health and CMV-seropositive. As DNA, the CDR3 is TGCGCCAGCAGCTTGAACAGGGGAGACTACGAGCAGTACTTC. It specifies CASSLNRGDYEQYF.